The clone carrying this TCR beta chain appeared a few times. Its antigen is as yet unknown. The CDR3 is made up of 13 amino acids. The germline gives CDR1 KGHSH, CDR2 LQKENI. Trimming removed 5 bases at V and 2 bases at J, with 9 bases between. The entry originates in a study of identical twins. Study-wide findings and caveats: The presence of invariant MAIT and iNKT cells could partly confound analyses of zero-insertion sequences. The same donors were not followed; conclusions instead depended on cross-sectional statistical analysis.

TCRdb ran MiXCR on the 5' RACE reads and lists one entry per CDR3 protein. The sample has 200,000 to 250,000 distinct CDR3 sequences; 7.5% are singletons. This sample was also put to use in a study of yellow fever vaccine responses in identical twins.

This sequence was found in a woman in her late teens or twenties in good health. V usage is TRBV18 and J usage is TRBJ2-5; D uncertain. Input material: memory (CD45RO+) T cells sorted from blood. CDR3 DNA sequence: TGTGCCAGCTCAACAAACCCTCAAGAGACCCAGTACTTC. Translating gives CASSTNPQETQYF.